Each of the 20 T cell receptor beta chains below was sequenced from the same sample in a study of CXCR3-negative and CXCR3-positive naive CD8 T cells. With UMI labels, 5' RACE was used to prepare the TRB cDNA libraries. TCRdb re-called the 5' RACE reads; one entry per CDR3 protein, DNA not given. Its listing shows about 130,000 distinct CDR3 sequences. The specimen was naive CXCR3- CD8+ T cells from blood. Specified subset: CD45RO-CCR7+CD27+CD95- naive CD8+ T cells lacking CXCR3 (TNR3-). These receptors all stem from a human donor in good health. Some clones in this sample may be carry-over from other donors' samples.

This chain joins TRBV28 and TRBJ1-6; the D gene TCRdb calls, TRBD1, cannot be checked with no DNA. Germline V gene lookup returns CDR1 MDHEN and CDR2 SYDVKM. The CDR3 covers 14 residues. CDR3 amino acids: CASSDRGYNSPLHF.

The chain recombines TRBV7-9 with TRBJ2-7. There are 13 residues in the CDR3. Germline loops: CDR1 SEHNR, CDR2 FQNEAQ (reference sequence). CDR3 in amino acids: CASSLQESYEQYF. Full variable domain (remainder filled in from reference TRBV7-9 and TRBJ2-7): DTGVSQNPRHKITKRGQNVTFRCDPISEHNRLYWYRQTLGQGPEFLTYFQNEAQLEKSRLLSDRFSAERPKGSFSTLEIQRTEQGDSAMYLCASSLQESYEQYFGPGTRLTVT.

The chain has TRBV6-4 and TRBJ2-1; there is no DNA to check the TCRdb D call of TRBD2. The CDR3 is 16 amino acids. Germline CDR1 MRHNA, CDR2 SNTAGT. This CDR3 reads CASSVLAGDSYNEQFF.

J is TRBJ1-1 and V is TRBV29-1; TCRdb proposes TRBD1, but this gene call is untestable without DNA. This CDR3 comprises 13 residues. Germline CDR1 SQVTM, CDR2 ANQGSEA. This chain's CDR3 is CSGWGMGGTEAFF.

This rearrangement joins TRBV24-1 to TRBJ2-1; TCRdb outputs TRBD2, but without DNA this stays unchecked. CDR1 is KGHDR and CDR2 is SFDVKD in the germline V gene. This CDR3 region has 16 residues. CDR3 loop: CATSDQGLEGGNEQFF.

The chain carries TRBV12-3 or TRBV12-4 and TRBJ1-2. This CDR3 has 15 amino acids. The CDR3 sequence is CASSFGRGGDYGYTF.

The genes are TRBV29-1 and TRBJ2-1; TCRdb's D gene call, TRBD2, goes unchecked for lack of DNA. Germline V gene data show CDR1 as SQVTM and CDR2 as ANQGSEA. The CDR3 runs to 15 residues. Here the CDR3 reads CSVFAGLAGRDEQFF.

The rearrangement joins TRBV12-3 or TRBV12-4 to TRBJ1-5; no DNA is available, so the TRBD1 call from TCRdb remains unchecked. CDR3 length: 15 residues. The CDR3 sequence is CASSWTGGLNQPQHF.

The gene calls are TRBV4-1 and TRBJ1-1. This CDR3 comprises 15 residues. The germline CDR1 and CDR2 sequences are MGHRA and YSYEKL. CDR3 protein: CASSQDLGSYTEAFF.

This chain links TRBV20-1 with TRBJ1-1; the D call of TRBD1 rests on TCRdb alone, since no DNA is present to check it. CDR1 is DFQATT and CDR2 is SNEGSKA in the germline V gene (reference sequence). The CDR3 length is 14 residues. The CDR3 sequence: CSAREGRELSEAFF.

This rearrangement joins TRBV4-3 to TRBJ2-3; checking the TCRdb D call of TRBD1 is not possible without DNA. Looked up from germline, CDR1 is LGHNA and CDR2 is YSLEER. CDR3 length: 17 residues. The CDR3 spells CASSQDSTGVSTDTQYF.

The chain recombines TRBV5-6 with TRBJ1-1; there is no DNA to check the TCRdb D call of TRBD1. The CDR3 is 14 amino acids. Germline CDR1 reads SGHDT; CDR2 reads YYEEEE. The CDR3 region is CASSFATGDTEAFF.

J is TRBJ2-5 and V is TRBV11-2; TCRdb's D call, TRBD1, is unchecked because there is no DNA. Germline V gives CDR1 SGHAT, CDR2 FQNNGV. This CDR3 contains 15 residues. CDR3 loop: CASSSGTVGQETQYF.

The chain links TRBV2 to TRBJ2-2; the D call of TRBD1 rests on TCRdb alone, since no DNA is present to check it. Germline V lookup: CDR1 SNHLY, CDR2 FYNNEI. The CDR3 loop spans 14 amino acids. The CDR3 region is CASSKGQGNGELFF.

This sequence joins TRBV20-1 and TRBJ2-4; TCRdb outputs TRBD2, but without DNA this stays unchecked. The V gene's germline CDR1 is DFQATT and CDR2 SNEGSKA (reference sequence). This CDR3 has 14 amino acids. CDR3 in amino acids: CSARGAATKIIQYF.

The chain links TRBV5-6 to TRBJ2-1; TCRdb calls TRBD1, which cannot be checked without DNA. Per germline, CDR1 SGHDT and CDR2 YYEEEE. The CDR3 spans 15 residues. CDR3 amino acids: CASSYFTGGWNEQFF.

The J gene is TRBJ2-3, the V gene TRBV7-9; TCRdb gives TRBD2 as the D gene, but with no DNA this cannot be confirmed. The CDR3 sequence is 15 residues long. Germline assignment: CDR1 SEHNR and CDR2 FQNEAQ (reference sequence). The chain's CDR3 is CASSASGSSADTQYF.

CDR3 loop: CATSRDSGTSPLGKFF. The J gene is TRBJ2-1, the V gene TRBV15; no DNA is available, so the TRBD2 call from TCRdb remains unchecked. The CDR3 is 16 amino acids. Per the germline V gene, CDR1 is LNHNV and CDR2 is YYDKDF (reference sequence).

The chain carries TRBV3-1 and TRBJ1-1; TCRdb's D call of TRBD1 is untestable without DNA. Germline loops: CDR1 LGHDT, CDR2 YNNKEL (reference sequence). CDR3 length: 14 amino acids. This CDR3 is CASSPLPRGTEAFF.

V gene TRBV5-8 combines with J gene TRBJ2-7; there is no DNA to check the TCRdb D call of TRBD1. Germline CDR1 and CDR2: SGHTS and YDEGEE. CDR3 size: 20 residues. The CDR3 protein is CASSPGSVGHGWPRVYEQYF.